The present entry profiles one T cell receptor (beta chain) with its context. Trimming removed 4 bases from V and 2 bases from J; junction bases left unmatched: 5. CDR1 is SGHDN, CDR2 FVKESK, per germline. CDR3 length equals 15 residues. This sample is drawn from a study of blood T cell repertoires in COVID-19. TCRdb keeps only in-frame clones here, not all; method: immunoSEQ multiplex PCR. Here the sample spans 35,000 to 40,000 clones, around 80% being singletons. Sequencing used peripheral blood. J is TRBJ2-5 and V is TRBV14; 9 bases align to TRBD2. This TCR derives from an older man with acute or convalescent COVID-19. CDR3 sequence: CASSRTTSGQETQYF. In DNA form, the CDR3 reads TGTGCCAGCAGCCGAACGACTAGCGGACAAGAGACCCAGTACTTC.